This T cell receptor beta chain was identified in a study of blood T cell repertoires in COVID-19. For the study at large: Samples taken during acute and convalescent COVID-19 were collected in the United States, Italy and Spain.

Recovered status applied to Cohort 3 donors who had two consecutive negative PCRs. It also applied to those with clearance or with symptom resolution. The CDR3 is 15 residues long. Germline CDR1 is LNHNV and CDR2 is YYDKDF (reference sequence). Trimming cost V 6 bases and J 9 bases, with 21 bases left between them. Here immunoSEQ multiplex PCR was the method, and the copy in TCRdb shows in-frame clones only, minus some. Of approximately 300,000 clones in the sample, around 86% were seen once. This clone was picked up a small number of times. This receptor was identified in a man aged 60 to 69 who had recovered from COVID-19. The V call is TRBV15, the J call TRBJ2-1; D is possibly TRBD2 (6 bases). The sequencing input was PBMCs or T cells enriched from blood (not recorded which). The CDR3 loop is CATSSLAGPPVEQFF. CDR3 coding DNA: TGTGCCACCAGTAGCCTGGCGGGACCGCCGGTTGAGCAGTTCTTC. The full variable domain, in which reference TRBV15 and TRBJ2-1 provide the parts outside the CDR3, is DAMVIQNPRYQVTQFGKPVTLSCSQTLNHNVMYWYQQKSSQAPKLLFHYYDKDFNNEADTPDNFQSRRPNTSFCFLDIRSPGLGDTAMYLCATSSLAGPPVEQFFGPGTRLTVL.